A single TCR beta chain is shown here with its context. The antigen is unknown. The sample belongs to a study of cytomegalovirus exposure and HLA in healthy donors. Study results and limitations: The study reported that TCR beta sequences accurately predicted HLA-A and HLA-B alleles in most subjects.

The CDR3 runs 15 residues. V shed 3 bases, J shed 9 bases, and the junction held 8 bases outside the gene matches. Germline V CDR1 and CDR2: SGHDT, YYEEEE. PCR amplification relied on 60 Vbeta primers (plus 13 Jbeta primers). Study processing details: It was a later analysis that counted 79 million or so unique TCR beta chains, of which about 10 million were shared. Assay used: immunoSEQ multiplex PCR; TCRdb lists only in-frame clones, some missing. D and trimming come from the DNA, and the V and J calls and clone size come from that table. Seen in this sample are roughly 190,000 clones; the ten most common clones hold under 6.5%.

The specimen was PBMCs. The chain joins TRBV5-6 to TRBJ2-1; 11 nucleotides align to TRBD1. This clonotype was obtained from a man aged 25-45 years in good health and CMV-seronegative. The CDR3 region has the DNA TGTGCCAGCAGCTGGGGGACAGGGGGAGGAAGTGAGCAGTTCTTC. It encodes CASSWGTGGGSEQFF.